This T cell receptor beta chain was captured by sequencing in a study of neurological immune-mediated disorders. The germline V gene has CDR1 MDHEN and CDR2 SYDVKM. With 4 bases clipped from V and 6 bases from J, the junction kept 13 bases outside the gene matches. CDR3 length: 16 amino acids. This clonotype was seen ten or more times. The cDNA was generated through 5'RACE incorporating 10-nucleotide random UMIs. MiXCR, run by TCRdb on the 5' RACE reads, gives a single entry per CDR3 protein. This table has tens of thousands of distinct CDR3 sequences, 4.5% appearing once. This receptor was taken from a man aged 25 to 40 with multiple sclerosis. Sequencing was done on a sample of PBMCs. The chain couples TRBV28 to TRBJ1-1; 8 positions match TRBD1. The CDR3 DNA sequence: TGTGCCAGCAGTTCGCGCCAGACAGGGGACATCCCTGAAGCTTTCTTT. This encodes CASSSRQTGDIPEAFF.